The clone carrying this TCR beta chain was seen at least ten times. The antigen is undetermined. Germline lookup yields CDR1 DFQATT and CDR2 SNEGSKA (reference sequence). This CDR3 contains 13 residues. V was pared by 4 bases and J by 0 bases, with 9 bases between. The data stem from a study of blood T cells in healthy people across ages. A second about 6 to 11 cycle PCR used barcoded and J-beta primers. Individual samples furnished no less than 2.5 million CDR3-containing paired-end reads apiece. TCRdb re-derived calls from the 5' RACE reads in MiXCR, one entry per CDR3 protein. The sample holds 550,000 to 800,000 distinct CDR3 sequences, less than 40% seen once. Study observations and caveats: Higher naive T cell percentage went strongly together with higher TCR beta diversity. Not knowing donor CMV status may have confounded expanded clonotype changes.

This chain joins TRBV20-1 and TRBJ2-5; the D gene is possibly TRBD1 (6 bases). The sample consisted of blood. The receptor comes from a woman of 80 years or more in good health. The CDR3 loop is CSAKQGYQETQYF. In nucleotides, the CDR3 is TGCAGTGCTAAACAGGGATACCAAGAGACCCAGTACTTC.